The entry below describes one TCR beta chain. The clone's antigen remains unknown. The junction departs from germline at one end; a sequencing error may be responsible. Counted from cysteine to phenylalanine, this CDR3 has 15 amino acids. Only CDR3 DNA remains: 45 bases, in frame from the first base. CDR1 and CDR2, looked up from the germline V gene, are SGHVS and FQNEAQ. This sample was included in a study of tumor-infiltrating lymphocytes in oesophageal squamous cell carcinoma (dated by TCRdb to the mid-2010s). Receptor amplification or capture employed PCR. Sequencing used an Illumina HiSeq 2000. TCRdb cleaned the public reads at Q25 with fastp, built clones with MiXCR and kept in-frame beta chains. Every entry covers one CDR3 protein and lists the most common genes and DNA from its rows. The sample includes under 20,000 distinct CDR3 sequences, with roughly two fifths observed a single time. Roughly 19% of the sample comes from the top ten.

Material for sequencing was esophageal tumor tissue. The V and J segments used are TRBV7-8 and TRBJ2-1, and perhaps TRBD1 as D gene, on 6 matching bases. This TCR was sampled from a male donor with esophageal squamous cell carcinoma. The CDR3 reads as follows: CASTMRAGAYYEQYF. DNA sequence: TGTGCCAGCACCATGAGGGCAGGGGCATACTACGAGCAGTACTTT.